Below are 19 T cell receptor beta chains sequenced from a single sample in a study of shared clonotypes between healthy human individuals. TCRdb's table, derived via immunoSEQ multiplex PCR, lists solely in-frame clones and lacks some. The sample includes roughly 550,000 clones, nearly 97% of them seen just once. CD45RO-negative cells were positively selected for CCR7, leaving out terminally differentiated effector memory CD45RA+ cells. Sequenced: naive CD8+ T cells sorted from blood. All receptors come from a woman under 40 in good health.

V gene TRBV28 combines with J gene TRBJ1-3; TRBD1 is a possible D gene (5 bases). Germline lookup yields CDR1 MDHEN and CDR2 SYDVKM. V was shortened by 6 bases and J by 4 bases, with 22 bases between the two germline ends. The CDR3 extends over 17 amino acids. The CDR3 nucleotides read TGTGCCAGCAGCCCCGGGACGGGCGGGCCGGCAGGAAACACCATATATTTT. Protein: CASSPGTGGPAGNTIYF.

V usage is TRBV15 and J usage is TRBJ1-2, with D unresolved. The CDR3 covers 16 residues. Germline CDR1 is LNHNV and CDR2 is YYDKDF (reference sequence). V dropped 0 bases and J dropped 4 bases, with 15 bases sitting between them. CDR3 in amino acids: CATSRDPLEIVYGYTF. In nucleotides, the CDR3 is TGTGCCACCAGCAGAGATCCTTTGGAGATCGTCTATGGCTACACCTTC.

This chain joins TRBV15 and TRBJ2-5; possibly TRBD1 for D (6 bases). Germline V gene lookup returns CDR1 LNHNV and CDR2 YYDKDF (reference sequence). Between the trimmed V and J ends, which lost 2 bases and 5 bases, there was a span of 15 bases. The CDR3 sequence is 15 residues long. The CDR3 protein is CATSRHEGESETQYF. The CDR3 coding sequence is TGTGCCACCAGCAGACATGAGGGGGAGTCGGAGACCCAGTACTTC.

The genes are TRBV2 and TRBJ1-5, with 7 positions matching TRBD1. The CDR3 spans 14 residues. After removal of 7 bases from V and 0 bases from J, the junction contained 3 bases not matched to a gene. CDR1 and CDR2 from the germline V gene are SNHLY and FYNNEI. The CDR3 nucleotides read TGTGCCAGCAACCACAGGGGTAGCAATCAGCCCCAGCATTTT. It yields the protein CASNHRGSNQPQHF.

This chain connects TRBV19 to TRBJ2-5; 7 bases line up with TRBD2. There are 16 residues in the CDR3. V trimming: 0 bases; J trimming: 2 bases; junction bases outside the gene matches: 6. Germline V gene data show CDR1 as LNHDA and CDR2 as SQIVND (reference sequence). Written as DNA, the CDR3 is TGTGCCAGTAGTATAGATATAGCGGGTGATCAAGAGACCCAGTACTTC. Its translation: CASSIDIAGDQETQYF.

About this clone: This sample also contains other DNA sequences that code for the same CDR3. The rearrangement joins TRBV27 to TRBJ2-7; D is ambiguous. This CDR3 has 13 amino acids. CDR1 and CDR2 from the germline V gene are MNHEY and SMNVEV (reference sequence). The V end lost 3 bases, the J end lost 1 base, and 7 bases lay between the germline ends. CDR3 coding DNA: TGTGCCAGCAGTTTGGGTATTTCCTACGAGCAGTACTTC. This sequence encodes CASSLGISYEQYF.

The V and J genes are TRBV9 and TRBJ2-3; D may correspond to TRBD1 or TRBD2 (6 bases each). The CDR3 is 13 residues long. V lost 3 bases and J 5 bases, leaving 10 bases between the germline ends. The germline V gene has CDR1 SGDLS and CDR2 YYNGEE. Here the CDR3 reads CASSAEGGDTQYF. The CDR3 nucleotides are TGTGCCAGCAGCGCAGAGGGGGGAGATACGCAGTATTTT. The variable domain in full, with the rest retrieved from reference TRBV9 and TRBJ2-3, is DSGVTQTPKHLITATGQRVTLRCSPRSGDLSVYWYQQSLDQGLQFLIQYYNGEERAKGNILERFSAQQFPDLHSELNLSSLELGDSALYFCASSAEGGDTQYFGPGTRLTVL.

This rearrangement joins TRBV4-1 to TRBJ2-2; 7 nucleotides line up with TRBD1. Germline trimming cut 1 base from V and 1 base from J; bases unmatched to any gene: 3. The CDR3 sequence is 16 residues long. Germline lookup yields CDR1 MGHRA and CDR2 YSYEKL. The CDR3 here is CASSQAGTVNTGELFF. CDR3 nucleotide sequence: TGCGCCAGCAGCCAAGCCGGGACAGTGAACACCGGGGAGCTGTTTTTT.

The CDR3 bases are TGTGCCAGTAGTGTTCCGTACGGACAGGGGCCCTACAATGAGCAGTTCTTC. This gives the protein CASSVPYGQGPYNEQFF. The chain combines TRBV19 with TRBJ2-1; 9 nucleotides agree with TRBD1. Per the germline V gene, CDR1 is LNHDA and CDR2 is SQIVND (reference sequence). The CDR3 has 17 residues. V lost 5 bases, J lost 2 bases, and 10 bases stayed unmatched.

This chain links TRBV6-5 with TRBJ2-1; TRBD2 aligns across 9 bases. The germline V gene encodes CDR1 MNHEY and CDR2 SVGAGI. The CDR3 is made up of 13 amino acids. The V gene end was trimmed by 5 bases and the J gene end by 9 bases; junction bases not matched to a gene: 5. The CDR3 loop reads CASSGTSLREQFF. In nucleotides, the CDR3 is TGTGCCAGCAGTGGGACTAGCCTCCGTGAGCAGTTCTTC.

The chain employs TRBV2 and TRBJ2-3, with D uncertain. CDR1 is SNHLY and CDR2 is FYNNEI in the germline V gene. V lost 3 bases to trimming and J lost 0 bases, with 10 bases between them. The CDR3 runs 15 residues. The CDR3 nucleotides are TGTGCCAGCAGTGATGTAACAGTTAGCACAGATACGCAGTATTTT. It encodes CASSDVTVSTDTQYF.

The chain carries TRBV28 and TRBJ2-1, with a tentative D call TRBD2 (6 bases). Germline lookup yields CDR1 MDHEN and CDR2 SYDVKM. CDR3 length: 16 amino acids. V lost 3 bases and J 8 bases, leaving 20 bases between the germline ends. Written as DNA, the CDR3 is TGTGCCAGCAGTTTCCTGGTAGCGGAATCTATCGATGAGCAGTTCTTC. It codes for CASSFLVAESIDEQFF.

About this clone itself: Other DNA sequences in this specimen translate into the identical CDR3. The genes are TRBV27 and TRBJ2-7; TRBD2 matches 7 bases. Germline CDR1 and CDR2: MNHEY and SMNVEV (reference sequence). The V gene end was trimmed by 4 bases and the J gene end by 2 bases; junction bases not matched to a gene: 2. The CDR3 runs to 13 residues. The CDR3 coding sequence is TGTGCCAGCAGTTCGGGACTAACCTACGAGCAGTACTTC. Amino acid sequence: CASSSGLTYEQYF.

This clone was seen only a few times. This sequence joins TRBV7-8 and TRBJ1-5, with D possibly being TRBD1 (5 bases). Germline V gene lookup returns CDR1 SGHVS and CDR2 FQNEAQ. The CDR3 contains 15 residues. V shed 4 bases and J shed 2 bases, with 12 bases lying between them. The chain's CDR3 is CASSYGAWGNQPQHF. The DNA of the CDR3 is TGTGCCAGCAGCTACGGGGCGTGGGGCAATCAGCCCCAGCATTTT.

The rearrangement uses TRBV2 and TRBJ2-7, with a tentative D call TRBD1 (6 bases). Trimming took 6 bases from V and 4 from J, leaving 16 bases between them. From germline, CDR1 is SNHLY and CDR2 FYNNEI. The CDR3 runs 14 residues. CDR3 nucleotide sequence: TGTGCCAGCAGAGCAGGGGACGCAATTTACGAGCAGTACTTC. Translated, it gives CASRAGDAIYEQYF.

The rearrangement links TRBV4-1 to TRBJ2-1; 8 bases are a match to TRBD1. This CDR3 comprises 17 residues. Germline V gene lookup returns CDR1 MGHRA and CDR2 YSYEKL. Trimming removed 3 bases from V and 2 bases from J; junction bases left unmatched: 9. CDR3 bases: TGCGCCAGCAGCCAGACCGGGACAGGAACCCCCTACAATGAGCAGTTCTTC. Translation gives CASSQTGTGTPYNEQFF.

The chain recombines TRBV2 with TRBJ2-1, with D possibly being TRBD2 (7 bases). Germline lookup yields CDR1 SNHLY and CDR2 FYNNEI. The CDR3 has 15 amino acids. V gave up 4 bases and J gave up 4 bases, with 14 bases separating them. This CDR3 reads CASSVPSGTYNEQFF. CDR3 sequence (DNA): TGTGCCAGCAGTGTGCCGAGCGGGACATACAATGAGCAGTTCTTC.

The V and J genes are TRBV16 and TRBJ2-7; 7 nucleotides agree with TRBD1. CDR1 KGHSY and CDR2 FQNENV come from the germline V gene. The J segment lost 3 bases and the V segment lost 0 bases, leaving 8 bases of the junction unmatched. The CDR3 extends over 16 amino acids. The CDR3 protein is CASSQSGQGDIYEQYF. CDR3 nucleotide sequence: TGTGCCAGCAGCCAATCGGGGCAGGGGGACATCTACGAGCAGTACTTC.

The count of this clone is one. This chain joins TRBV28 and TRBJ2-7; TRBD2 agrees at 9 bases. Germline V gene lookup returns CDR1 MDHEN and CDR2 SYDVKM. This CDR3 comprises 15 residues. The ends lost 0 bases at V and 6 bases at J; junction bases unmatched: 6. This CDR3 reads CASSLWGGRASEQYF. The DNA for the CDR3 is TGTGCCAGCAGTTTATGGGGCGGGAGGGCCTCCGAGCAGTACTTC. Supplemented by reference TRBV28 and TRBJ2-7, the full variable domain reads DVKVTQSSRYLVKRTGEKVFLECVQDMDHENMFWYRQDPGLGLRLIYFSYDVKMKEKGDIPEGYSVSREKKERFSLILESASTNQTSMYLCASSLWGGRASEQYFGPGTRLTVT.